One and the same sample provided the 25 T cell receptor beta chains below, sequenced in a study of T cells in Graves' hyperthyroidism and ophthalmopathy. RNA transcripts were the template for amplifying TCR beta CDR3 regions. An initial round of RT-PCR targeting the TCR CDR3 relied on the HTBI primer set. Each CDR3 protein is one row after TCRdb ran MiXCR on the multiplex PCR reads. Of under 750,000 distinct CDR3 sequences in the sample, 18% were seen once. The sequenced material came from blood. The receptors stem from a woman between 50 and 59 years old with Graves' hyperthyroidism that later progressed to Graves' ophthalmopathy.

This clonotype was seen only a few times. V usage is TRBV5-1 and J usage is TRBJ2-2; D is uncertain. V lost 2 bases, J lost 1 base, and 9 bases lay in between. Germline V CDR1 and CDR2: SGHRS, YFSETQ. CDR3 length equals 15 residues. This CDR3 reads CASSFDRLNTGELFF. As DNA, the CDR3 is TGCGCCAGCAGCTTCGACCGTTTGAACACCGGGGAGCTGTTTTTT.

CDR3 residues: CAWSAVRDSQGSKPQHF. Written as DNA, the CDR3 is TGTGCCTGGAGTGCGGTACGGGATTCTCAGGGGAGTAAGCCCCAGCATTTT. The chain carries TRBV30 and TRBJ1-5, with D possibly matching TRBD1 (6 bases). This CDR3 is built from 17 residues. The germline CDR1 and CDR2 sequences are GTSNPN and SVGIG (reference sequence). The ends were cut back, 1 base at V and 8 bases at J, with 24 bases in the middle.

This clonotype was detected many times. CDR3 sequence reads: CASSFIPSGDGYTF. In DNA, the CDR3 is TGTGCCAGCAGCTTCATACCCTCAGGGGATGGCTACACCTTC. The chain is built from TRBV11-2 and TRBJ1-2; weak D call: TRBD1 (6 bases). Germline CDR1 reads SGHAT; CDR2 reads FQNNGV. The length of the CDR3 is 14 residues. The V gene lost 3 bases and the J gene lost 6 bases, with 14 bases spanning the gap.

This clonotype was observed at least ten times. The chain links TRBV5-1 to TRBJ1-5, with D unclear. Trimming cost V 2 bases and J 7 bases, with 13 bases left between them. The CDR3 loop spans 14 amino acids. Germline V gives CDR1 SGHRS, CDR2 YFSETQ. The CDR3 spells CASSLGGKKQPQHF. CDR3 bases: TGCGCCAGCAGCTTAGGAGGGAAGAAACAGCCCCAGCATTTT.

Many counts were recorded for this clonotype. The chain employs TRBV7-2 and TRBJ1-1; 10 nucleotides align to TRBD1. Germline CDR1 and CDR2: SGHTA and FQGNSA. The junction had 7 bases not matched to a gene; V was cut back by 3 bases and J by 6 bases. This CDR3 spans 15 amino acids. This CDR3 reads CASSFWDRGLSEAFF. The CDR3 coding sequence is TGTGCCAGCAGCTTTTGGGACAGGGGCTTATCTGAAGCTTTCTTT. The full variable domain, completed using reference TRBV7-2 and TRBJ1-1, is GAGVSQSPSNKVTEKGKDVELRCDPISGHTALYWYRQSLGQGLEFLIYFQGNSAPDKSGLPSDRFSAERTGGSVSTLTIQRTQQEDSAVYLCASSFWDRGLSEAFFGQGTRLTVV.

The V gene is TRBV6-2 or TRBV6-3, the J gene TRBJ2-3; 8 bases are shared with TRBD1. From germline, CDR1 is MNHEY and CDR2 SVGEGT. The CDR3 is 14 residues long. V shed 10 bases and J 4 bases; nucleotides not matched to a gene: 10. The CDR3 bases are TGTGCCATCACCTCGACAGGGGTGGCAGATACGCAGTATTTT. The encoded protein is CAITSTGVADTQYF.

The rearrangement joins TRBV18 to TRBJ1-6; D gene unclear. Trimming took off 1 base at V and 5 bases at J, with 9 bases between the two ends. CDR1 is KGHSH, CDR2 LQKENI, per germline. The CDR3 extends over 15 amino acids. The CDR3 loop is CASSPQNDHNSPLHF. For the CDR3, the DNA is TGTGCCAGCTCACCACAGAACGACCATAATTCACCCCTCCACTTT.

This clonotype was seen many times. In DNA, the CDR3 is TGTGCCAGCAGTTCAAACACGGGGGAAAGTGAAGCTTTCTTT. Its translation is CASSSNTGESEAFF. The rearrangement links TRBV12-3 or TRBV12-4 to TRBJ1-1, with TRBD1 as a possible D gene (5 bases). The CDR3 spans 14 residues. V was pared by 4 bases and J by 7 bases, with 16 bases between.

This clonotype was seen a few times. This may be a read error: a much more frequent sequence differs by one nucleotide. The V gene is TRBV3-1, the J gene TRBJ2-1, with D maybe TRBD2 (6 bases). The J call may be incorrect, as the DNA end agrees better with TRBJ2-7. Per the germline V gene, CDR1 is LGHDT and CDR2 is YNNKEL (reference sequence). CDR3 length: 14 amino acids. The CDR3, as DNA: TGTGCCAGCAGCCAGAACCGGGCGGGGAATGAGCAGTACTTC. Translated: CASSQNRAGNEQYF.

There are a few counts of this clonotype. The chain employs TRBV5-1 and TRBJ2-1; TRBD2 matches 9 bases. This CDR3 spans 17 amino acids. Germline loops: CDR1 SGHRS, CDR2 YFSETQ. Trimming took 0 bases from V and 6 from J; bases not matched to a gene: 10. The chain's CDR3 is CASSLEVGGLAINEQFF. DNA of the CDR3: TGCGCCAGCAGCTTGGAGGTCGGAGGACTAGCGATCAATGAGCAGTTCTTC.

The chain carries TRBV27 and TRBJ1-2, with D tentatively TRBD1 (6 bases). CDR3 length equals 14 residues. Trimming removed 4 bases from V and 6 bases from J, with 15 bases in between. Germline-derived CDR1 and CDR2 are MNHEY and SMNVEV (reference sequence). The CDR3 region is CASSWGGGADGYTF. The DNA for the CDR3 is TGTGCCAGCAGTTGGGGTGGGGGCGCTGATGGCTACACCTTC.

This clonotype was detected only a few times. This sequence joins TRBV5-6 and TRBJ2-1; 8 bases are shared with TRBD2. V trimming: 1 base; J trimming: 5 bases; junction bases outside the gene matches: 8. The CDR3 covers 16 residues. Per the germline V gene, CDR1 is SGHDT and CDR2 is YYEEEE. The CDR3 sequence is CASSLWVAGTHNEQFF. CDR3 nucleotide sequence: TGTGCCAGCAGCTTGTGGGTAGCGGGGACCCACAATGAGCAGTTCTTC.

The chain has TRBV10-3 and TRBJ2-5, with 7 bases that match TRBD2. CDR1 and CDR2 (germline): ENHRY, SYGVKD. The CDR3 has 13 amino acids. J gave up 2 bases and V 11 bases, and 8 bases lay outside the gene matches. The DNA for the CDR3 is TGTGCCGCCCGGAGCGGGGCTCAAGAGACCCAGTACTTC. Amino acids: CAARSGAQETQYF.

This clonotype was detected many times. The chain employs TRBV30 and TRBJ1-4; D perhaps matches TRBD1 (5 bases). CDR1 and CDR2 from the germline V gene are GTSNPN and SVGIG (reference sequence). This CDR3 is 14 amino acids long. The V and J ends lost 0 bases and 6 bases respectively, with 11 bases between them. The CDR3 DNA reads as TGTGCCTGGAGTGTCCAGGGAGGCTATGAAAAACTGTTTTTT. This gives the protein CAWSVQGGYEKLFF. The full variable domain, in which reference TRBV30 and TRBJ1-4 provide the parts outside the CDR3, is SQTIHQWPATLVQPVGSPLSLECTVEGTSNPNLYWYRQAAGRGLQLLFYSVGIGQISSEVPQNLSASRPQDRQFILSSKKLLLSDSGFYLCAWSVQGGYEKLFFGSGTQLSVL.

There are many counts of this clonotype. The CDR3 loop reads CASSLSLAGVTDTQYF. The CDR3 nucleotides are TGTGCCAGCAGCTTATCCCTAGCGGGGGTTACAGATACGCAGTATTTT. This chain links TRBV7-2 with TRBJ2-3; 10 nucleotides agree with TRBD2. The CDR3 totals 16 residues. Germline assignment: CDR1 SGHTA and CDR2 FQGNSA. J was trimmed by 3 bases and V by 2 bases; bases with no gene match: 5.

The V gene is TRBV3-1, the J gene TRBJ1-1; 12 bases fit TRBD1. This CDR3 spans 14 amino acids. Germline V CDR1 and CDR2: LGHDT, YNNKEL (reference sequence). J gave up 7 bases and V 4 bases, and 4 bases lay outside the gene matches. The CDR3 coding sequence is TGTGCCAGCAGCCTAGGGACAGGGGGCAGTGAAGCTTTCTTT. It yields the protein CASSLGTGGSEAFF. The entire variable domain, with the rest obtained from reference TRBV3-1 and TRBJ1-1, is as follows: DTAVSQTPKYLVTQMGNDKSIKCEQNLGHDTMYWYKQDSKKFLKIMFSYNNKELIINETVPNRFSPKSPDKAHLNLHINSLELGDSAVYFCASSLGTGGSEAFFGQGTRLTVV.

In its sample, this clonotype was seen a few times. The chain couples TRBV20-1 to TRBJ1-6; D is unclear. CDR3 size: 11 residues. V was shortened by 0 bases and J by 9 bases, with 3 bases between the two germline ends. The germline gives CDR1 DFQATT, CDR2 SNEGSKA (reference sequence). The CDR3 sequence is CSARDRSPLHF. CDR3 sequence (DNA): TGCAGTGCTAGAGATCGTTCACCCCTCCACTTT.

This clonotype was observed a few times. The chain joins TRBV28 to TRBJ2-7; D assignment may be TRBD1 or TRBD2 (5 bases each). Germline V CDR1 and CDR2: MDHEN, SYDVKM. V dropped 10 bases and J dropped 0 bases, with 13 bases sitting between them. There are 13 residues in the CDR3. The CDR3 DNA reads as TGTGCCACTGGCAGGGAGAGCTCCTACGAGCAGTACTTC. It translates to CATGRESSYEQYF.

This clonotype appeared many times. DNA of the CDR3: TGTGCCAGCAGTTTCGGACCTGACGGGCCCTATGGCTACACCTTC. Its translation is CASSFGPDGPYGYTF. The chain combines TRBV27 with TRBJ1-2; D is undetermined. The CDR3 extends over 15 amino acids. V shed 3 bases and J shed 4 bases, with 15 bases lying between them. In germline, CDR1 is MNHEY, CDR2 SMNVEV (reference sequence).

The rearrangement uses TRBV5-1 and TRBJ2-7, with D perhaps matching TRBD1 (5 bases). The V and J ends lost 5 bases and 4 bases respectively, with 19 bases between them. The CDR3 sequence is 15 residues long. Germline CDR1 is SGHRS and CDR2 is YFSETQ. The CDR3 coding sequence is TGCGCCAGCAGGACATCAGGGCTTTCGCCTTACGAGCAGTACTTC. This codes for CASRTSGLSPYEQYF.

CDR3 sequence (DNA): TGTGCCACCAGCAGAGATTCAAATCTTTATAGCAATCAGCCCCAGCATTTT. As protein: CATSRDSNLYSNQPQHF. This chain uses TRBV15 with TRBJ1-5, with no clear D. V was clipped by 0 bases and J by 0 bases, with 12 bases between them. The CDR3 runs to 17 residues. Germline values: CDR1 LNHNV, CDR2 YYDKDF (reference sequence).

V is TRBV20-1 and J is TRBJ2-3; a possible D gene is TRBD2 (6 bases). From germline, CDR1 is DFQATT and CDR2 SNEGSKA (reference sequence). The CDR3 contains 14 residues. CDR3 coding DNA: TGCAGCGCTGGGCGGGGCTCTAGCACAGATACGCAGTATTTT. Its protein product is CSAGRGSSTDTQYF.

This clonotype has more than one count but fewer than ten. V is TRBV20-1 and J is TRBJ1-2; 7 nucleotides agree with TRBD1. In germline, CDR1 is DFQATT, CDR2 SNEGSKA (reference sequence). V dropped 5 bases and J dropped 8; count of bases not matched to a gene: 14. The length of the CDR3 is 14 residues. CDR3 sequence reads: CSAALGTGARGYTF. The CDR3 DNA sequence: TGCAGTGCTGCCTTAGGTACAGGGGCGAGGGGCTACACCTTC.

This clonotype was seen only a few times. The rearrangement joins TRBV29-1 to TRBJ1-1; D remains unclear. The V end lost 4 bases, the J end lost 10 bases, and 4 bases lay between the germline ends. CDR3 length: 8 residues. Germline lookup yields CDR1 SQVTM and CDR2 ANQGSEA. CDR3 DNA: TGCAGCGTTGTGGGAGCTTTCTTT. Translation gives CSVVGAFF.

At least ten counts were recorded for this clonotype. J is TRBJ1-2 and V is TRBV30; 12 bases match TRBD1. This CDR3 has 15 amino acids. CDR1 is GTSNPN and CDR2 is SVGIG in the germline V gene (reference sequence). V dropped 2 bases and J dropped 6; count of bases not matched to a gene: 7. DNA of the CDR3: TGTGCCTGGAGTCGGACCGGGACAGGGGGCAATGGCTACACCTTC. This gives the protein CAWSRTGTGGNGYTF.